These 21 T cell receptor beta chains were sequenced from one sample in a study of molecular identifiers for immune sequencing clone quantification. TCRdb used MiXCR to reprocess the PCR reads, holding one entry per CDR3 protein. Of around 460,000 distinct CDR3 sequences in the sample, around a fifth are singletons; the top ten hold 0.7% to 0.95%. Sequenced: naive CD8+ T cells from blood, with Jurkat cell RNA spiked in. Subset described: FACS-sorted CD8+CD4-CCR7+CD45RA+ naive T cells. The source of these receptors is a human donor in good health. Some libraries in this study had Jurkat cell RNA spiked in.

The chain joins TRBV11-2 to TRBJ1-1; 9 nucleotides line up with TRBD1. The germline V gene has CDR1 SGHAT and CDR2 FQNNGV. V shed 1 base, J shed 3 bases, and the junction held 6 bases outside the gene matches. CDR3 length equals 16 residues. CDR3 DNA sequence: TGTGCCAGCAGCTTAGCCCCGGGACAGGGAGACACTGAAGCTTTCTTT. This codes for CASSLAPGQGDTEAFF.

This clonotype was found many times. The CDR3 DNA sequence: TGTGCCAGCAGTTCCAGGGGTAACGAGCAGTACTTC. Translating gives CASSSRGNEQYF. The chain combines TRBV11-2 with TRBJ2-7, with D perhaps TRBD1 (6 bases). V was clipped by 6 bases and J by 5 bases, with 11 bases between them. Looked up from germline, CDR1 is SGHAT and CDR2 is FQNNGV. This CDR3 comprises 12 residues.

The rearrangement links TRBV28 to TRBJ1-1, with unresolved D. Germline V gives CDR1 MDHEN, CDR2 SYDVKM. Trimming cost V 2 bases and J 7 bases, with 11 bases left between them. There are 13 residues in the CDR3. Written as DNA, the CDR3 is TGTGCCAGCAGTTTAGTAGACGGTCTTGAAGCTTTCTTT. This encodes CASSLVDGLEAFF.

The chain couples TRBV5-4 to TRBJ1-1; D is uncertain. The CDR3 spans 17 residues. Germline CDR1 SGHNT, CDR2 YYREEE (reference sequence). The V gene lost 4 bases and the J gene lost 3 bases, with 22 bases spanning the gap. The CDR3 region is CASSGGGYSLTDTEAFF. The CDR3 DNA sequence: TGTGCCAGCAGCGGTGGAGGGTACAGCCTTACTGACACTGAAGCTTTCTTT.

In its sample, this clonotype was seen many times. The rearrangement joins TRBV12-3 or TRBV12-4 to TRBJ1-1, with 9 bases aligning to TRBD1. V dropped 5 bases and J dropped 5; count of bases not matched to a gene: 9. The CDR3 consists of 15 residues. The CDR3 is CASSQRQGVLTEAFF. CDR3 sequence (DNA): TGTGCCAGCAGTCAGAGACAGGGGGTCCTTACTGAAGCTTTCTTT.

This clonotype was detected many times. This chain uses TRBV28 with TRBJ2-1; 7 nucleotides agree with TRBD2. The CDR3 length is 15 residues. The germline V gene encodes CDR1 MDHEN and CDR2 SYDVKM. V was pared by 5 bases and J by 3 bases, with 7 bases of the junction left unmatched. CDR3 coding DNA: TGTGCCAGCAGTCCCCGGCTAGCGGACTACAATGAGCAGTTCTTC. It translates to CASSPRLADYNEQFF.

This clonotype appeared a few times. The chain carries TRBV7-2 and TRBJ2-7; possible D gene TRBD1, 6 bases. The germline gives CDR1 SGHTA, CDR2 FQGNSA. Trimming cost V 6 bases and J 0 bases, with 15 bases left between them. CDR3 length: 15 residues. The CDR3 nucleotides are TGTGCCAGCAGTTCTCTCAGGGACATCTCCTACGAGCAGTACTTC. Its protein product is CASSSLRDISYEQYF. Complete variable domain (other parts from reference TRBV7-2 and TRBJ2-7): GAGVSQSPSNKVTEKGKDVELRCDPISGHTALYWYRQSLGQGLEFLIYFQGNSAPDKSGLPSDRFSAERTGGSVSTLTIQRTQQEDSAVYLCASSSLRDISYEQYFGPGTRLTVT.

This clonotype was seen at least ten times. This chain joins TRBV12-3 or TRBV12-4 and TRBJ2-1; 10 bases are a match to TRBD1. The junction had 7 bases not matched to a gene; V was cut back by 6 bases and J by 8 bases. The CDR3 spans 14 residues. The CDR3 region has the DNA TGTGCCAGCAGCTTGACAGGGGGCTGGGATGAGCAGTTCTTC. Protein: CASSLTGGWDEQFF.

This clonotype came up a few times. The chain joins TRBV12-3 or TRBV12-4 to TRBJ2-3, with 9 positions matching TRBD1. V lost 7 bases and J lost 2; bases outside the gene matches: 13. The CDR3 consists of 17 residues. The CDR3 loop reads CASIPALGDRDTDTQYF. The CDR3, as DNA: TGTGCCAGCATCCCAGCCTTGGGGGACAGGGACACAGATACGCAGTATTTT.

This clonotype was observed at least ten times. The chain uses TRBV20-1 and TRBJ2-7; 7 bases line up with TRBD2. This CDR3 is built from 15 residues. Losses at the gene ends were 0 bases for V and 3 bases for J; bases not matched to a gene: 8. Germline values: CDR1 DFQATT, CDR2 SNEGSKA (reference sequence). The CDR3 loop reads CSARDQGGSLYEQYF. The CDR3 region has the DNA TGCAGTGCTAGAGATCAGGGAGGGTCCCTCTACGAGCAGTACTTC.

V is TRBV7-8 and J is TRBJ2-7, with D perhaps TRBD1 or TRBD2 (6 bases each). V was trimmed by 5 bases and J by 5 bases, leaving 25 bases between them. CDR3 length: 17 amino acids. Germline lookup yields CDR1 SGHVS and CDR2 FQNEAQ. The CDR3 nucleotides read TGTGCCAGCAGCCAAAGGGGGACCGGGGGTTATTCGGACGAGCAGTACTTC. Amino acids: CASSQRGTGGYSDEQYF.

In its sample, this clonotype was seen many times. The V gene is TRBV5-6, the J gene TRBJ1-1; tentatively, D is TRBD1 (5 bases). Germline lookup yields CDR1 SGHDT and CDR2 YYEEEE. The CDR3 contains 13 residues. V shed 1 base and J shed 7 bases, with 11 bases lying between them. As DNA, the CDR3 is TGTGCCAGCAGCTTGATACAGGCAAGTGAAGCTTTCTTT. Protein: CASSLIQASEAFF.

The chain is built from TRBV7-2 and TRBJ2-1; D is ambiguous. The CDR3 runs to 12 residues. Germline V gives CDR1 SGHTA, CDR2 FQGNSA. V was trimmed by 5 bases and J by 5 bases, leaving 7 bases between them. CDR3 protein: CASSGVHNEQFF. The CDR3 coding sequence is TGTGCCAGCAGCGGGGTTCACAATGAGCAGTTCTTC.

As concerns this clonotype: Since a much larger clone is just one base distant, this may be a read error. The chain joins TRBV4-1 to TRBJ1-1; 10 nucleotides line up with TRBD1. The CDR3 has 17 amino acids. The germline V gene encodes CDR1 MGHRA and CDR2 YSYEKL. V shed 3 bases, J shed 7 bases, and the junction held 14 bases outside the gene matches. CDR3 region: CASSQRAWDRGYIEAFF. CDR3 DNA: TGCGCCAGCAGCCAGAGGGCCTGGGACAGGGGTTACATTGAAGCTTTCTTT.

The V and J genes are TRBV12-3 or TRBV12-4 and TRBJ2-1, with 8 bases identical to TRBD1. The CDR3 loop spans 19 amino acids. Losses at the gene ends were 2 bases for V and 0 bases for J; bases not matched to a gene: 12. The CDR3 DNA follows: TGTGCCAGCAGTTTAACCAGGGGGCTCGAGCGGAGCTCCTACAATGAGCAGTTCTTC. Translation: CASSLTRGLERSSYNEQFF.

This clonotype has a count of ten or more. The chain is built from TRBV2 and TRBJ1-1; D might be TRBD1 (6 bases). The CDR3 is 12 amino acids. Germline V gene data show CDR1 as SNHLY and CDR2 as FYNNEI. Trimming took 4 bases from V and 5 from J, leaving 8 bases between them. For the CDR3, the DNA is TGTGCCAGCAGTGGAAGGGGGACTGAAGCTTTCTTT. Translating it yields CASSGRGTEAFF.

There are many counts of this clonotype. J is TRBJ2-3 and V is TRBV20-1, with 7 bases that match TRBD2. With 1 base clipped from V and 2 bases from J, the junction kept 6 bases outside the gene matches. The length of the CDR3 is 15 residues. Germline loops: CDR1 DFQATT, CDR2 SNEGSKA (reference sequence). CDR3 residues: CSARVSSGTTDTQYF. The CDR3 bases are TGCAGTGCTAGAGTATCTAGCGGAACCACAGATACGCAGTATTTT.

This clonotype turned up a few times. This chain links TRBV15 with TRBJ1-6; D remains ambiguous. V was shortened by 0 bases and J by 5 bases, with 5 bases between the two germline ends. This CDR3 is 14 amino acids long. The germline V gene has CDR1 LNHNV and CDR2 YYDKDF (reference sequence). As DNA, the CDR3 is TGTGCCACCAGCAGAGAGGGAAATAATTCACCCCTCCACTTT. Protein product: CATSREGNNSPLHF.

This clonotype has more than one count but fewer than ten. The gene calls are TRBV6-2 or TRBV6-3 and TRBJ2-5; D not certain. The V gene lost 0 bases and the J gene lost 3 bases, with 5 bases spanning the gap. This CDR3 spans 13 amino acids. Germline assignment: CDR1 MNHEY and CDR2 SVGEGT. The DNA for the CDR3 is TGTGCCAGCAGTTACTCGGGGAAAGAGACCCAGTACTTC. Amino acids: CASSYSGKETQYF.

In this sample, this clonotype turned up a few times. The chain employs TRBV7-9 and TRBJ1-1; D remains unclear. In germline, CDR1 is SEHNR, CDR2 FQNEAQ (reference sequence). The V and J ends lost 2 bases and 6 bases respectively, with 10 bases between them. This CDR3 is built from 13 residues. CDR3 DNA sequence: TGTGCCAGCAGCTTATTGTGGAGTGCTGAAGCTTTCTTT. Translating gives CASSLLWSAEAFF.

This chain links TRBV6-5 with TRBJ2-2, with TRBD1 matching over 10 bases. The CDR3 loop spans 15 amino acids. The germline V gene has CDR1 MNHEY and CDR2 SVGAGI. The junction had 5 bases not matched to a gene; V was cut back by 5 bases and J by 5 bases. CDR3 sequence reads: CASSKGQGTTGELFF. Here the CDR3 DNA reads TGTGCCAGCAGTAAGGGACAGGGGACGACCGGGGAGCTGTTTTTT.